Listed here are 23 T cell receptor beta chains from one sample, sequenced in a study of blood T cell repertoires in COVID-19. Assay used: immunoSEQ multiplex PCR; TCRdb lists only in-frame clones, some missing. The table includes over 150,000 clones, around 85% detected once. The sequenced sample consisted of peripheral blood. The receptors here all came from a man between 65 and 85 years old with active or convalescent COVID-19.

The chain employs TRBV5-1 and TRBJ1-1; TRBD1 is a possible D gene (6 bases). This CDR3 is built from 18 residues. The germline CDR1 and CDR2 sequences are SGHRS and YFSETQ. V lost 5 bases and J lost 0, with 23 bases in between. The DNA of the CDR3 is TGCGCCAGCAGACCTAGGGGCGGGGGGCAGGTGGTGAACACTGAAGCTTTCTTT. This encodes CASRPRGGGQVVNTEAFF.

The rearrangement links TRBV13 to TRBJ2-7; D is possibly TRBD2 (6 bases). Germline lookup yields CDR1 PRHDT and CDR2 FYEKMQ (reference sequence). CDR3 size: 15 residues. The V and J ends lost 0 bases and 7 bases respectively, with 16 bases between them. The CDR3 nucleotides are TGTGCCAGCAGCTTAGGGCCACGCAGGGCGGGGGAGCAGTACTTC. The encoded protein is CASSLGPRRAGEQYF.

This clone came up a few times. This chain connects TRBV19 to TRBJ1-5; D might be TRBD1 (6 bases). V lost 6 bases, J lost 3 bases, and 9 bases lay in between. Germline CDR1 LNHDA, CDR2 SQIVND (reference sequence). The CDR3 contains 13 residues. CDR3 loop: CASRGHLNQPQHF. CDR3 coding DNA: TGTGCCAGTAGGGGACACCTCAATCAGCCCCAGCATTTT.

This clone was seen a few times. This chain connects TRBV29-1 to TRBJ2-5; tentatively, D is TRBD2 (6 bases). Germline loops: CDR1 SQVTM, CDR2 ANQGSEA. V was clipped by 3 bases and J by 0 bases, with 17 bases between them. The CDR3 consists of 16 residues. CDR3 sequence reads: CSVEGGSGRYQETQYF. The CDR3 DNA follows: TGCAGCGTTGAGGGAGGTAGCGGAAGGTACCAAGAGACCCAGTACTTC.

This clone was seen only once. The V gene is TRBV3-1 (or the pseudogene TRBV3-2), the J gene TRBJ2-5; D is possibly TRBD2 (6 bases). The CDR3 length is 17 residues. Germline CDR1 reads LGHDT; CDR2 reads YNNKEL (reference sequence). Trimming stripped 4 bases from V and 3 bases from J, with 21 bases between. The CDR3 protein is CASSRSGSAKIKETQYF. The CDR3 DNA sequence: TGTGCCAGCAGCCGTAGCGGCAGCGCCAAAATTAAAGAGACCCAGTACTTC.

The J gene is TRBJ2-6, the V gene TRBV18; no firm D call. This CDR3 is 14 amino acids long. Per germline, CDR1 KGHSH and CDR2 LQKENI. V shed 3 bases and J shed 1 base, with 4 bases lying between them. The CDR3 sequence: CASSPESGANVLTF. DNA for the CDR3: TGTGCCAGCTCACCGGAGTCTGGGGCCAACGTCCTGACTTTC.

The chain links TRBV27 to TRBJ1-5; 10 bases fit TRBD1. This CDR3 contains 14 residues. The V segment lost 10 bases and the J segment 4 bases; nucleotides outside the gene matches: 7. Looked up from germline, CDR1 is MNHEY and CDR2 is SMNVEV (reference sequence). The CDR3 region is CATWTGGRNQPQHF. As DNA, the CDR3 is TGTGCCACCTGGACAGGGGGAAGGAATCAGCCCCAGCATTTT.

The V gene is TRBV2, the J gene TRBJ1-1, with D unclear. Germline V gives CDR1 SNHLY, CDR2 FYNNEI. V was clipped by 4 bases and J by 7 bases, with 13 bases between them. CDR3 length: 13 amino acids. The CDR3 nucleotides read TGTGCCAGCAGTGGTCAGGCGTATGGTGAAGCTTTCTTT. It translates to CASSGQAYGEAFF.

The V and J genes are TRBV9 and TRBJ1-1, with 7 bases that match TRBD1. Looked up from germline, CDR1 is SGDLS and CDR2 is YYNGEE. V was clipped by 3 bases and J by 0 bases; unmatched bases: 8. The CDR3 length is 16 residues. The CDR3 sequence is CASSASGTVLNTEAFF. The CDR3 DNA sequence: TGTGCCAGCAGCGCCTCCGGGACAGTGCTGAACACTGAAGCTTTCTTT.

This clone was counted at least ten times. The rearrangement uses TRBV5-1 and TRBJ1-5; tentatively, D is TRBD1 (6 bases). Germline V gives CDR1 SGHRS, CDR2 YFSETQ. The CDR3 runs 22 residues. V was pared by 2 bases and J by 3 bases, with 33 bases between. Here the CDR3 DNA reads TGCGCCAGCAGCTTATCTTCAGCTTACTTACATCCCATAACAGGGCCCAATCAGCCCCAGCATTTT. This encodes CASSLSSAYLHPITGPNQPQHF.

This chain joins TRBV24-1 and TRBJ1-2, with D possibly being TRBD1 (5 bases). Trimming stripped 9 bases from V and 10 bases from J, with 20 bases between. CDR1 is KGHDR, CDR2 SFDVKD, per germline. CDR3 length: 13 residues. CDR3 sequence: CATGGDRVSDYTF. The CDR3 DNA is TGTGCCACCGGGGGGGATCGGGTTTCGGACTACACCTTC.

This chain's CDR3 is CASSPSGRTSYNEQFF. In nucleotides, the CDR3 is TGCGCCAGCAGCCCTAGCGGGAGAACGTCCTACAATGAGCAGTTCTTC. The chain has TRBV4-1 and TRBJ2-1, with TRBD2 matching over 10 bases. There are 16 residues in the CDR3. The germline V gene encodes CDR1 MGHRA and CDR2 YSYEKL. J gave up 1 base and V 4 bases, and 4 bases lay outside the gene matches.

CDR3 in DNA: TGTGCCAGCAGTGTAATAGCGGGGGCCTACAATGAGCAGTTCTTC. This codes for CASSVIAGAYNEQFF. This chain joins TRBV7-6 and TRBJ2-1; 9 positions match TRBD2. CDR1 is SGHVS, CDR2 FNYEAQ, per germline. The CDR3 has 15 amino acids. The V and J ends lost 6 bases and 2 bases, in that order; junction bases with no gene match: 5.

This chain links TRBV27 with TRBJ1-3; D is possibly TRBD1 (5 bases). Trimming took off 2 bases at V and 3 bases at J, with 11 bases between the two ends. The germline V gene encodes CDR1 MNHEY and CDR2 SMNVEV (reference sequence). The CDR3 spans 15 residues. The CDR3 DNA reads TGTGCCAGCAGTTTAGGGCAGGGTGGTGGAAACACCATATATTTT. It translates to CASSLGQGGGNTIYF.

This clone has more than one count but fewer than ten. The chain combines TRBV7-2 with TRBJ2-7; D is perhaps TRBD1 (5 bases). The CDR3 length is 14 residues. The germline CDR1 and CDR2 sequences are SGHTA and FQGNSA. V was trimmed by 5 bases and J by 0 bases, leaving 11 bases between them. The CDR3 DNA reads as TGTGCCAGCAGCCCTGACAGTTTCTCCTACGAGCAGTACTTC. This translates into CASSPDSFSYEQYF.

The rearrangement links TRBV6-2 or TRBV6-3 to TRBJ1-2; 7 nucleotides line up with TRBD1. This CDR3 is built from 14 residues. Germline lookup yields CDR1 MNHEY and CDR2 SVGEGT. V lost 6 bases to trimming and J lost 5 bases; unmatched junction nucleotides: 9. DNA for the CDR3: TGTGCCAGCAGCGACAGGGTTTCGGTATATGGCTACACCTTC. Amino acid sequence: CASSDRVSVYGYTF.

The J gene is TRBJ2-5, the V gene TRBV18, with unresolved D. In germline, CDR1 is KGHSH, CDR2 LQKENI. The CDR3 runs 11 residues. V lost 4 bases to trimming and J lost 3 bases, with 3 bases between them. CDR3 bases: TGTGCCAGCTCACTTAAAGAGACCCAGTACTTC. This codes for CASSLKETQYF. Full variable domain (remainder filled in from reference TRBV18 and TRBJ2-5): NAGVMQNPRHLVRRRGQEARLRCSPMKGHSHVYWYRQLPEEGLKFMVYLQKENIIDESGMPKERFSAEFPKEGPSILRIQQVVRGDSAAYFCASSLKETQYFGPGTRLLVL.

The gene calls are TRBV5-1 and TRBJ2-2; 10 bases fit TRBD1. In germline, CDR1 is SGHRS, CDR2 YFSETQ. The CDR3 runs 15 residues. V shed 3 bases and J 5 bases; nucleotides not matched to a gene: 4. As DNA, the CDR3 is TGCGCCAGCAGCTCCCCGGGACAGGGGACCGGGGAGCTGTTTTTT. Its translation is CASSSPGQGTGELFF.

This chain connects TRBV3-1 (or the pseudogene TRBV3-2) to TRBJ2-2; 7 nucleotides agree with TRBD2. With 0 bases clipped from V and 6 bases from J, the junction kept 10 bases outside the gene matches. This CDR3 has 17 amino acids. The germline gives CDR1 LGHDT, CDR2 YNNKEL (reference sequence). CDR3 nucleotides: TGTGCCAGCAGCCAAGAAAGCGGGAAATTGGAAGCCGGGGAGCTGTTTTTT. It encodes CASSQESGKLEAGELFF.

CDR3 sequence reads: CASSLETGVEQYF. DNA for the CDR3: TGCGCCAGCAGCTTGGAGACAGGGGTCGAGCAGTACTTC. The chain is built from TRBV5-1 and TRBJ2-7; 8 bases map to TRBD1. Trimming cost V 0 bases and J 6 bases; bases outside gene matches: 2. The CDR3 covers 13 residues. Looked up from germline, CDR1 is SGHRS and CDR2 is YFSETQ.

A word on this clone: Other DNA sequences in the sample encode the same CDR3. This rearrangement joins TRBV18 to TRBJ2-2; a possible D gene is TRBD2 (6 bases). The ends were cut back, 3 bases at V and 4 bases at J, with 6 bases in the middle. CDR3 length: 13 amino acids. CDR1 and CDR2 from the germline V gene are KGHSH and LQKENI. CDR3 loop: CASSPGGTGELFF. The CDR3 coding sequence is TGTGCCAGCTCACCGGGGGGCACCGGGGAGCTGTTTTTT.

The CDR3 bases are TGTGCCAGCAGCCCCAGGGGTAATCAGCCCCAGCATTTT. This codes for CASSPRGNQPQHF. This chain connects TRBV6-5 to TRBJ1-5; tentative D call: TRBD1 (6 bases). The CDR3 is 13 amino acids. CDR1 is MNHEY, CDR2 SVGAGI, per germline. The V gene lost 6 bases and the J gene lost 4 bases, with 10 bases spanning the gap.

This rearrangement joins TRBV30 to TRBJ1-6, with 7 positions matching TRBD1. Germline trimming cut 2 bases from V and 6 bases from J; bases unmatched to any gene: 1. Germline V gene data show CDR1 as GTSNPN and CDR2 as SVGIG (reference sequence). The CDR3 is 13 amino acids. The CDR3 sequence: CAWSRQGNSPLHF. The CDR3 coding sequence is TGTGCCTGGAGTCGACAGGGTAATTCACCCCTCCACTTT.